This TCR beta chain comes out of a study of T-cell reconstitution after alpha-beta-depleted transplantation in children. A few counts support this clonotype. A TCRbeta library incorporating unique molecular identifiers was prepared. TCRdb ran MiXCR on the PCR reads and lists one entry per CDR3 protein. The sample has approximately 400,000 distinct CDR3 sequences, roughly a tenth seen once; the top ten hold roughly 6%. Per germline, CDR1 SGHRS and CDR2 YFSETQ. The length of the CDR3 is 13 residues. Trimming took 0 bases from V and 1 from J, leaving 4 bases between them. The material sequenced was PBMCs from the stem cell graft donor, taken from the stem cell graft. The chain carries TRBV5-1 and TRBJ1-2, with unresolved D. The TCR comes from a human donor who donated a stem cell graft to a child with acute myeloid leukemia. The CDR3 spells CASSLANNYGYTF. The DNA of the CDR3 is TGCGCCAGCAGCTTGGCAAATAACTATGGCTACACCTTC.